This entry concerns a single T cell receptor beta chain. The antigen remains unidentified. Sequencing used immunoSEQ multiplex PCR; TCRdb keeps in-frame clones, though not all of them. The sample lists 200,000 to 250,000 clones, about nine tenths seen once, with approximately 2% in the top ten. The CDR3 is 12 amino acids. V was trimmed by 5 bases and J by 13 bases, leaving 17 bases between them. CDR1 is SGHAT and CDR2 is FQNNGV in the germline V gene. This specimen belongs to a study of cytomegalovirus exposure and HLA in healthy donors. Study outcomes and limitations: According to a later analysis, TCR clusters from the first cohort tended to co-occur in the 120 or so validation repertoires. The classifier reportedly diagnosed cytomegalovirus status with high specificity and sensitivity.

The receptor comes from a woman younger than 35 in good health and CMV-seropositive. The sample comprised PBMCs. The chain couples TRBV11-2 to TRBJ1-2, with unresolved D. CDR3 DNA: TGTGCCAGCAGCGCCTTCTCTGGGCCCGGCACCTTC. Translating it yields CASSAFSGPGTF. Based on the CDR3 plus reference TRBV11-2 and TRBJ1-2, the full variable domain is EAGVAQSPRYKIIEKRQSVAFWCNPISGHATLYWYQQILGQGPKLLIQFQNNGVVDDSQLPKDRFSAERLKGVDSTLKIQPAKLEDSAVYLCASSAFSGPGTFGSGTRLTVV.